This TCR beta chain comes out of a study of cytomegalovirus exposure and HLA in healthy donors. The PCR used 60 Vbeta and 13 Jbeta primers. Only in-frame clones appear in the TCRdb table, and some are missing; sequencing was by immunoSEQ multiplex PCR. The profile shows over 150,000 clones, about 78% of them singletons. The CDR3 has 16 amino acids. Germline lookup yields CDR1 SNHLY and CDR2 FYNNEI. Trimming took 4 bases from V and 4 from J, leaving 20 bases between them. The chain carries TRBV2 and TRBJ2-7, with D perhaps matching TRBD2 (5 bases). The sequencing input was PBMCs. This sequence was found in a woman between 45 and 60 years old in good health and CMV-seropositive. CDR3 sequence: CASSGEILTSIYEQYF. Here the CDR3 DNA reads TGTGCCAGCAGTGGGGAGATTTTAACTTCTATTTACGAGCAGTACTTC.